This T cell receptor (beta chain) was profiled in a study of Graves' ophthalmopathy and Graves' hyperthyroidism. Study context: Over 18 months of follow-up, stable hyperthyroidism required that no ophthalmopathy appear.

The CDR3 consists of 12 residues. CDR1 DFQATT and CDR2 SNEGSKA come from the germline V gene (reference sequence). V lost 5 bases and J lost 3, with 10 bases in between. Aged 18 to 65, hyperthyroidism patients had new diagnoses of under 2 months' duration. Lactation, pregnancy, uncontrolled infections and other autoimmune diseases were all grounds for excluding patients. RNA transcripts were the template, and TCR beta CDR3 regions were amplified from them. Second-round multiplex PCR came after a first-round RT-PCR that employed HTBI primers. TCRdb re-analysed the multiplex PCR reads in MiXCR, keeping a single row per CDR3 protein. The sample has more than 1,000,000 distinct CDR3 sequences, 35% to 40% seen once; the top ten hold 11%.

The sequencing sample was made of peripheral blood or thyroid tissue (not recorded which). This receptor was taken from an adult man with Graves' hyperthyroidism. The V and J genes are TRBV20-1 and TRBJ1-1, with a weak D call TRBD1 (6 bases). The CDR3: CSAGEGDTEAFF. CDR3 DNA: TGCAGTGCTGGGGAGGGGGACACTGAAGCTTTCTTT.